Sequencing of this T cell receptor (beta chain) was carried out in a study of cytomegalovirus exposure and HLA in healthy donors. The germline V gene encodes CDR1 MNHNS and CDR2 SASEGT. CDR3 length equals 14 residues. V shed 4 bases and J shed 2 bases, with 11 bases lying between them. This PCR relied on a set of 60 Vbeta primers and 13 Jbeta primers. The data were produced by immunoSEQ multiplex PCR, yet TCRdb's version contains in-frame clones alone and is incomplete. The data show about 89,000 clones, approximately 71% seen once. This chain uses TRBV6-1 with TRBJ2-5; no definite D call. This clonotype was sampled from a man aged 25-45 years in good health and CMV-seronegative. The specimen sequenced was PBMCs. The CDR3: CASSGLAAQETQYF. Written as DNA, the CDR3 is TGTGCCAGCAGTGGATTAGCAGCGCAAGAGACCCAGTACTTC.